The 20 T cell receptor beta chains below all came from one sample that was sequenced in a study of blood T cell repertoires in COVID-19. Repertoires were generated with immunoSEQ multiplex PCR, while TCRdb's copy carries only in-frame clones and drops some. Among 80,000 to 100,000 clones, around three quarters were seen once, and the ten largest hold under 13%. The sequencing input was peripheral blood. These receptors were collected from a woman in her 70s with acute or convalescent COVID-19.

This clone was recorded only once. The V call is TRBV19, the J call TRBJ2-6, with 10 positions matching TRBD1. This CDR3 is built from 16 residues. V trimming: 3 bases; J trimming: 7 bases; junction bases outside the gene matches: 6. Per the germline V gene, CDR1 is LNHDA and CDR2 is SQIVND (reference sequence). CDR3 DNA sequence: TGTGCCAGTAGTATGGGGGGACAGGGGTTAGCCAACGTCCTGACTTTC. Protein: CASSMGGQGLANVLTF.

The CDR3 DNA sequence: TGCGCCAGCAGCCCGTATGGACAGGGGTTGGTTGGCTACACCTTC. Its translation: CASSPYGQGLVGYTF. The chain uses TRBV10-1 and TRBJ1-2; 9 bases align to TRBD1. The germline V gene encodes CDR1 WNHNN and CDR2 SYGVQD (reference sequence). The V segment lost 6 bases and the J segment 7 bases; nucleotides outside the gene matches: 12. The CDR3 is 15 residues long.

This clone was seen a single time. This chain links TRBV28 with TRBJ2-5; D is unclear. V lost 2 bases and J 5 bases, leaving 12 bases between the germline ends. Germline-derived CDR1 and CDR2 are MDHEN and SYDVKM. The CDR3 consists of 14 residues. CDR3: CASSLTRGRETQYF. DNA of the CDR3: TGTGCCAGCAGTTTAACGAGAGGTCGGGAGACCCAGTACTTC.

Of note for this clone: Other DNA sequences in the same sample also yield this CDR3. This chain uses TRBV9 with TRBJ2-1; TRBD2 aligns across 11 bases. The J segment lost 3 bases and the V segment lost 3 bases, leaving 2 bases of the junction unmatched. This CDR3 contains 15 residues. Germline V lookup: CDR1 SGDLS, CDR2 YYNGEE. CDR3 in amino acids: CASSATSGNYNEQFF. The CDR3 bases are TGTGCCAGCAGCGCGACTAGCGGGAACTACAATGAGCAGTTCTTC. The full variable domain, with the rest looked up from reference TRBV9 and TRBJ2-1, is DSGVTQTPKHLITATGQRVTLRCSPRSGDLSVYWYQQSLDQGLQFLIQYYNGEERAKGNILERFSAQQFPDLHSELNLSSLELGDSALYFCASSATSGNYNEQFFGPGTRLTVL.

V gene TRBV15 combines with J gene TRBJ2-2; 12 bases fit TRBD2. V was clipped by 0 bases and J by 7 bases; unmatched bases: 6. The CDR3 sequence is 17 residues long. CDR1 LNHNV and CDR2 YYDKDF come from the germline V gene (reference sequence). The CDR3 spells CATSREASGRAGGELFF. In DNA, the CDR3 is TGTGCCACCAGCAGAGAGGCTAGCGGGAGGGCAGGCGGGGAGCTGTTTTTT.

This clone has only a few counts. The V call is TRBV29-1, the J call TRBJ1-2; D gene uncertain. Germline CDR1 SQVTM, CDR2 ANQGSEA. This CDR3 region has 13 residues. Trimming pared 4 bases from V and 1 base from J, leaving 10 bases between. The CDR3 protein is CSVVAVGNYGYTF. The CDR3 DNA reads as TGCAGCGTTGTGGCAGTTGGTAACTATGGCTACACCTTC.

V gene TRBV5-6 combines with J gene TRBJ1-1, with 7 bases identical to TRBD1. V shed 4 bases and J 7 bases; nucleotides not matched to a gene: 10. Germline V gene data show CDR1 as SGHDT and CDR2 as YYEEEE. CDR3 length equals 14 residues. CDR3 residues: CASSVPGQPIEAFF. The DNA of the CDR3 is TGTGCCAGCAGCGTACCGGGACAGCCTATTGAAGCTTTCTTT.

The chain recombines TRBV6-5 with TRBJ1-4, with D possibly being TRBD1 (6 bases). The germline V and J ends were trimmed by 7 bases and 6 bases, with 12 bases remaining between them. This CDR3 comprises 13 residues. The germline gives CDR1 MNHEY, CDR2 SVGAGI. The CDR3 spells CASKNRVDEKLFF. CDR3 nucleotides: TGTGCCAGCAAAAACAGGGTAGATGAAAAACTGTTTTTT.

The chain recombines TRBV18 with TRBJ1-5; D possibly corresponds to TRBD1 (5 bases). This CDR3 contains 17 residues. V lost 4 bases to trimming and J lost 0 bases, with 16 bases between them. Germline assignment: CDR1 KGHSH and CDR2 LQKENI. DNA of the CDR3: TGTGCCAGCTCACTAACCGCGACAGTTGATAGCAATCAGCCCCAGCATTTT. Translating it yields CASSLTATVDSNQPQHF.

CDR3 sequence (DNA): TGTGCCAGCAGGGACCTCCGGGAGAACACTGAAGCTTTCTTT. Residues: CASRDLRENTEAFF. The chain uses TRBV2 and TRBJ1-1; unclear D gene. V lost 6 bases and J lost 1, with 12 bases in between. The CDR3 is 14 residues long. CDR1 and CDR2 from the germline V gene are SNHLY and FYNNEI.

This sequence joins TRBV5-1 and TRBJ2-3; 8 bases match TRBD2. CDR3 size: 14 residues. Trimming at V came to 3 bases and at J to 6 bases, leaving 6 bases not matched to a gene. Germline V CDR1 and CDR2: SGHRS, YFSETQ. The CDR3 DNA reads TGCGCCAGCAGCTACGGGAGGGCCAGTGATACGCAGTATTTT. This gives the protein CASSYGRASDTQYF.

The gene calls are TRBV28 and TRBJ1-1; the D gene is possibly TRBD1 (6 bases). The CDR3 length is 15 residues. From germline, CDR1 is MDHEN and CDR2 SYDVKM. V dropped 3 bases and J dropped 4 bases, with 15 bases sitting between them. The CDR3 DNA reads TGTGCCAGCAGTTTGTGGGCAGGGACAATCACTGAAGCTTTCTTT. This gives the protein CASSLWAGTITEAFF.

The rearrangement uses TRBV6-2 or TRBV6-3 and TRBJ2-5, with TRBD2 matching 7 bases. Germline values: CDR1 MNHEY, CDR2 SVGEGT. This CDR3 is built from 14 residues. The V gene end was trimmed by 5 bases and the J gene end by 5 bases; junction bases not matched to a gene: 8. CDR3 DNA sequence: TGTGCCAGCAGTGCCTCAGTAGCGGGTGAGACCCAGTACTTC. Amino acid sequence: CASSASVAGETQYF.

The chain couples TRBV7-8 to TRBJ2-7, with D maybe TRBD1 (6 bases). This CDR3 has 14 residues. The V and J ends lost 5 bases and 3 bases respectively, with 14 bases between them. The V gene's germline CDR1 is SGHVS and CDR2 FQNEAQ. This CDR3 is CASSRTGTFYEQYF. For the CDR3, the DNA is TGTGCCAGCAGCCGTACCGGGACATTCTACGAGCAGTACTTC. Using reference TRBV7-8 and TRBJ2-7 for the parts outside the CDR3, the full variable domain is GAGVSQSPRYKVAKRGQDVALRCDPISGHVSLFWYQQALGQGPEFLTYFQNEAQLDKSGLPSDRFFAERPEGSVSTLKIQRTQQEDSAVYLCASSRTGTFYEQYFGPGTRLTVT.

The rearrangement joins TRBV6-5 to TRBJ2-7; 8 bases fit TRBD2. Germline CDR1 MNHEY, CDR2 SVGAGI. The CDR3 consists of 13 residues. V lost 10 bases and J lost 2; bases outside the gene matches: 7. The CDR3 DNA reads TGTGCCACTAGCGGGCCAGGAACCTACGAGCAGTACTTC. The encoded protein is CATSGPGTYEQYF.

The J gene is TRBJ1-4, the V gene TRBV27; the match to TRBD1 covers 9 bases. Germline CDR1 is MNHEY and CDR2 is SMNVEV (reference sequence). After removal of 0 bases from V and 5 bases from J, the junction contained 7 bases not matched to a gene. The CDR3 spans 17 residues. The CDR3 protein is CASSLSRTGTGNEKLFF. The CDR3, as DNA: TGTGCCAGCAGTTTATCGAGGACCGGGACAGGGAATGAAAAACTGTTTTTT.

The CDR3 DNA follows: TGTGCCAGCAGTCTTGTTAATCAGCCCCAGCATTTT. Amino acids: CASSLVNQPQHF. The gene calls are TRBV28 and TRBJ1-5; D not certain. The CDR3 is 12 amino acids. The ends were cut back, 5 bases at V and 4 bases at J, with 6 bases in the middle. Germline-derived CDR1 and CDR2 are MDHEN and SYDVKM.

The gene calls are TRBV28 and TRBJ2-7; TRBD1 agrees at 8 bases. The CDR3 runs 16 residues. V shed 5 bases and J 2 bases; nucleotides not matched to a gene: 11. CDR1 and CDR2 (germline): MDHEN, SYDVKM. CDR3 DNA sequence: TGTGCCAGCAGTACCACCGGGACAGGTAGACCCTACGAGCAGTACTTC. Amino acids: CASSTTGTGRPYEQYF.

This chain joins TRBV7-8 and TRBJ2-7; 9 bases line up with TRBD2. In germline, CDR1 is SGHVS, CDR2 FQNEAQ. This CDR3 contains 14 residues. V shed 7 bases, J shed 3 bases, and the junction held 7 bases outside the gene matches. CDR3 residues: CASTRAGGIYEQYF. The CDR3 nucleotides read TGTGCCAGCACCCGAGCGGGGGGTATCTACGAGCAGTACTTC. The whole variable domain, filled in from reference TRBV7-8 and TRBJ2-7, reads GAGVSQSPRYKVAKRGQDVALRCDPISGHVSLFWYQQALGQGPEFLTYFQNEAQLDKSGLPSDRFFAERPEGSVSTLKIQRTQQEDSAVYLCASTRAGGIYEQYFGPGTRLTVT.

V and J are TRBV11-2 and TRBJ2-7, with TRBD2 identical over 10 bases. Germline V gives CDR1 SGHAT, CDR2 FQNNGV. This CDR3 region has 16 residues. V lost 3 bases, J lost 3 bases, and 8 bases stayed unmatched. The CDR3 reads CASSFPGTSAIYEQYF. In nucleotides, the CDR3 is TGTGCCAGCAGCTTCCCCGGGACTAGCGCGATCTACGAGCAGTACTTC.